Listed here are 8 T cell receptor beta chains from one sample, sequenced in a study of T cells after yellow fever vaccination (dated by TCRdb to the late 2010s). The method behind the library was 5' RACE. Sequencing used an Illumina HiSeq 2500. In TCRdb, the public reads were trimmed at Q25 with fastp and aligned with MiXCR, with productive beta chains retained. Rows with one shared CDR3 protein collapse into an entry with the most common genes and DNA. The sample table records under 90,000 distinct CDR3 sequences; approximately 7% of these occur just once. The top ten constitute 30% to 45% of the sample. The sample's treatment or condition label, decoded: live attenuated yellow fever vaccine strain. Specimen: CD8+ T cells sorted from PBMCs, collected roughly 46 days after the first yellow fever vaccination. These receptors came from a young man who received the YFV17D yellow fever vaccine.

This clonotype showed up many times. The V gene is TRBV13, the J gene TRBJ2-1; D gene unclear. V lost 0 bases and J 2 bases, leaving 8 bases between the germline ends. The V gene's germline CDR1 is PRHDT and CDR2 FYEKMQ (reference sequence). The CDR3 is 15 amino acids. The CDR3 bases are TGTGCCAGCAGCTTAGGACGCGGACCCTACAATGAGCAGTTCTTC. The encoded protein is CASSLGRGPYNEQFF.

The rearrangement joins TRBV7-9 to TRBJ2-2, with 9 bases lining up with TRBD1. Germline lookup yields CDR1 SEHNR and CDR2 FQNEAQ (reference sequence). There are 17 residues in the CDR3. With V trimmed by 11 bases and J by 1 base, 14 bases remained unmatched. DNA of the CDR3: TGTGCCCTCAGTTTTCTACTGGGACAGGGGAACACCGGGGAGCTGTTTTTT. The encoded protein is CALSFLLGQGNTGELFF.

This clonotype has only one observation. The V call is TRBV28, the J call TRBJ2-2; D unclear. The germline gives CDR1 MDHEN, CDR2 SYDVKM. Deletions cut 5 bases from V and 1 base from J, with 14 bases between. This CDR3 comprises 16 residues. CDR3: CASSLLLVGNTGELFF. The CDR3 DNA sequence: TGTGCCAGCAGTCTCCTTCTAGTGGGGAACACCGGGGAGCTGTTTTTT.

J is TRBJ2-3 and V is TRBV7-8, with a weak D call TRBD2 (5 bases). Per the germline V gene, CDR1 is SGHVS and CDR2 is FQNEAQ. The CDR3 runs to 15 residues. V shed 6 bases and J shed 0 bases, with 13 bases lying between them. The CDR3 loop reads CASSFRTGSTDTQYF. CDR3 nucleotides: TGTGCCAGCAGTTTTAGGACGGGGAGCACAGATACGCAGTATTTT.

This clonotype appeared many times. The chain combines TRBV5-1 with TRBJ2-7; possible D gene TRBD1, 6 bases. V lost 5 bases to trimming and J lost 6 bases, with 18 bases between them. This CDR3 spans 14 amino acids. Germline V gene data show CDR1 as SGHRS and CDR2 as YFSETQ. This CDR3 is CASSVWTDVFEQYV. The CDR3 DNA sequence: TGCGCCAGCAGTGTTTGGACAGATGTTTTCGAGCAGTACGTC.

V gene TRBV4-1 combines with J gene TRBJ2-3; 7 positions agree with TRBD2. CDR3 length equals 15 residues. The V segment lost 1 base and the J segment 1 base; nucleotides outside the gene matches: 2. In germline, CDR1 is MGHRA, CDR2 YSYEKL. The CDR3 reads CASSQGSGGTDTQYF. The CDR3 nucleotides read TGCGCCAGCAGCCAAGGCAGCGGGGGCACAGATACGCAGTATTTT.

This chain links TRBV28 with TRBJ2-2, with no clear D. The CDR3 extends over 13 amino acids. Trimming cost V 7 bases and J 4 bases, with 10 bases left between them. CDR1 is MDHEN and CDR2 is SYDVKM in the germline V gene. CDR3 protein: CASTPGGTGELFF. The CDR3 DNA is TGTGCCAGCACCCCAGGTGGCACCGGGGAGCTGTTTTTT.

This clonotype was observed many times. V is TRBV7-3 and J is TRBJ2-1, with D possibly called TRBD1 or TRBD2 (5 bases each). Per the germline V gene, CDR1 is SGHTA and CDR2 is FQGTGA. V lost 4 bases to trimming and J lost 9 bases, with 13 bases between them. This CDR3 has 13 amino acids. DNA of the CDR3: TGTGCCAGCAGCTACGGGACCGGCGGTGAGCAGTTCTTC. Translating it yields CASSYGTGGEQFF. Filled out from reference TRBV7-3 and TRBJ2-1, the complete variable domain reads GAGVSQTPSNKVTEKGKYVELRCDPISGHTALYWYRQSLGQGPEFLIYFQGTGAADDSGLPNDRFFAVRPEGSVSTLKIQRTERGDSAVYLCASSYGTGGEQFFGPGTRLTVL.